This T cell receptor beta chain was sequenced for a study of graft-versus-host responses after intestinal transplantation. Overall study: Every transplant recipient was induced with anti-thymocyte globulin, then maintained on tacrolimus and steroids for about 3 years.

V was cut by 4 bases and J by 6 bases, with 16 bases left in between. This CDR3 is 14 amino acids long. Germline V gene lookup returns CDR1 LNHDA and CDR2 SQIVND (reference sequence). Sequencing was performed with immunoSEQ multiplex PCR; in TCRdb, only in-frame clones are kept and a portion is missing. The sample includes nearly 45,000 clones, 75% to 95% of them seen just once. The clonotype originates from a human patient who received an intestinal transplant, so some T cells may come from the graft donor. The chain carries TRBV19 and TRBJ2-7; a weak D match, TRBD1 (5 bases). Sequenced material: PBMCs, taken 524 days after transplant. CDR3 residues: CASSTPTVKGEQYF. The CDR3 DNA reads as TGTGCCAGTAGTACCCCGACAGTAAAAGGCGAGCAGTACTTC.